Presented here are 10 T cell receptor beta chains from one specimen sequenced in a study of response to subunit inactivated influenza vaccine. TCRdb reanalysed the RT-PCR reads using MiXCR and keeps one entry per CDR3 protein. The table lists hundreds of thousands of distinct CDR3 sequences, around 15% of them singletons. The starting material was PBMCs from blood, obtained about 14 days before vaccination. All receptors derive from a man over 45 who received an inactivated influenza vaccine.

This clonotype was observed many times. This chain connects TRBV2 to TRBJ1-6; the match to TRBD1 covers 9 bases. The V segment lost 5 bases and the J segment 10 bases; nucleotides outside the gene matches: 6. Germline CDR1 reads SNHLY; CDR2 reads FYNNEI. The CDR3 is made up of 14 amino acids. DNA of the CDR3: TGTGCCAGCAGTTCGGGACAGGGTTTCTCACCCCTCCACTTT. Translating gives CASSSGQGFSPLHF.

This chain joins TRBV28 and TRBJ1-5, with no clear D. The germline V gene encodes CDR1 MDHEN and CDR2 SYDVKM. This CDR3 has 14 residues. V dropped 4 bases and J dropped 6 bases, with 13 bases sitting between them. CDR3 nucleotide sequence: TGTGCCAGCAGTTCCGACCTCGGAATTCAGCCCCAGCATTTT. Translation gives CASSSDLGIQPQHF.

The chain couples TRBV4-2 to TRBJ1-5; maybe TRBD1 (5 bases). This CDR3 region has 15 residues. Germline V gives CDR1 LGHNA, CDR2 YNFKEQ. Trimming took 0 bases from V and 6 from J, leaving 12 bases between them. The CDR3 bases are TGTGCCAGCAGCCAAGACGGGAAAGGGACTCAGCCCCAGCATTTT. Its translation is CASSQDGKGTQPQHF.

This clonotype has ten or more counts. The chain has TRBV4-3 and TRBJ2-3; TRBD2 agrees at 7 bases. Germline-derived CDR1 and CDR2 are LGHNA and YSLEER. Losses at the gene ends were 2 bases for V and 0 bases for J; bases not matched to a gene: 5. This CDR3 region has 16 residues. The CDR3, as DNA: TGCGCCAGCAGCCAACGGGGGGTCCCTAGCACAGATACGCAGTATTTT. The encoded protein is CASSQRGVPSTDTQYF.

V gene TRBV5-1 combines with J gene TRBJ2-3; D perhaps matches TRBD2 (5 bases). This CDR3 has 14 residues. The germline V gene has CDR1 SGHRS and CDR2 YFSETQ. V shed 0 bases and J shed 6 bases, with 11 bases lying between them. DNA of the CDR3: TGCGCCAGCAGCTTGGGTAGCGCCGGGGATACGCAGTATTTT. This encodes CASSLGSAGDTQYF.

The chain combines TRBV11-2 with TRBJ2-7; D gene ambiguous. Germline V gene lookup returns CDR1 SGHAT and CDR2 FQNNGV. V lost 5 bases to trimming and J lost 2 bases, with 10 bases between them. The CDR3 extends over 13 amino acids. CDR3 sequence reads: CASSQTLTYEQYF. The DNA for the CDR3 is TGTGCCAGCAGCCAGACACTGACCTACGAGCAGTACTTC.

V gene TRBV5-1 combines with J gene TRBJ2-7; 11 nucleotides line up with TRBD2. Germline CDR1 is SGHRS and CDR2 is YFSETQ. V lost 5 bases to trimming and J lost 2 bases; unmatched junction nucleotides: 9. This CDR3 is 16 amino acids long. The CDR3 loop is CASSTSGGPWAYEQYF. CDR3 nucleotide sequence: TGCGCCAGCAGTACTAGCGGGGGCCCTTGGGCCTACGAGCAGTACTTC.

This clonotype has a count of ten or more. J is TRBJ2-3 and V is TRBV28; the match to TRBD1 covers 8 bases. The CDR3 is 20 residues long. V was pared by 1 base and J by 10 bases, with 25 bases of the junction left unmatched. The germline CDR1 and CDR2 sequences are MDHEN and SYDVKM. CDR3 in amino acids: CASSLFSGQGSTGFDNSQYF. In nucleotides, the CDR3 is TGTGCCAGCAGTTTATTTTCCGGACAGGGCAGTACGGGGTTCGATAATTCGCAGTATTTT.

This clonotype has ten or more counts. The rearrangement links TRBV29-1 to TRBJ2-2; D remains unclear. V shed 6 bases and J shed 4 bases, with 9 bases lying between them. The CDR3 runs to 12 residues. Germline CDR1 is SQVTM and CDR2 is ANQGSEA. CDR3 sequence: CSVTPSTGELFF. The CDR3 DNA is TGCAGCGTCACCCCCAGCACCGGGGAGCTGTTTTTT.

Only a few counts were recorded for this clonotype. V and J are TRBV4-2 and TRBJ2-1; perhaps TRBD2 as D (5 bases). The CDR3 is 17 residues long. The germline V and J ends were trimmed by 2 bases and 3 bases, with 17 bases remaining between them. Germline V gene lookup returns CDR1 LGHNA and CDR2 YNFKEQ. The CDR3 is CASSQWHVGEVYNEQFF. CDR3 DNA: TGTGCCAGCAGCCAATGGCACGTGGGAGAGGTCTACAATGAGCAGTTCTTC.